This passage covers 9 T cell receptor beta chains from one sample sequenced in a study of T cells in Graves' hyperthyroidism and ophthalmopathy. Amplification targeted TCR beta CDR3 regions from RNA transcripts. The HTBI primer set served for first-round RT-PCR of the TCR CDR3. TCRdb recomputed calls from the multiplex PCR reads with MiXCR, one row per CDR3 protein. This table holds hundreds of thousands of distinct CDR3 sequences, over 35% found once. Sequenced input: blood. These receptors were obtained from a man aged 18 to 30 with Graves' hyperthyroidism.

The V call is TRBV11-2, the J call TRBJ1-1, with D hard to call. The CDR3 covers 11 residues. Between the trimmed V and J ends, which lost 8 bases and 6 bases, there was a span of 10 bases. Germline loops: CDR1 SGHAT, CDR2 FQNNGV. DNA for the CDR3: TGTGCCAGCTTGGTACAGCCTGAAGCTTTCTTT. Translated, it gives CASLVQPEAFF.

The chain combines TRBV4-2 with TRBJ1-5; 10 bases map to TRBD1. CDR1 and CDR2 (germline): LGHNA, YNFKEQ. This CDR3 spans 14 amino acids. V lost 5 bases to trimming and J lost 8 bases; unmatched junction nucleotides: 6. This chain's CDR3 is CASSVGQGKEPQHF. CDR3 nucleotide sequence: TGTGCCAGCAGCGTGGGACAGGGGAAGGAGCCCCAGCATTTT.

This clonotype was detected only a few times. V gene TRBV7-9 combines with J gene TRBJ2-7; D may be TRBD2 (5 bases). This CDR3 spans 14 amino acids. CDR1 and CDR2 from the germline V gene are SEHNR and FQNEAQ (reference sequence). The V end lost 2 bases, the J end lost 1 base, and 9 bases lay between the germline ends. The DNA of the CDR3 is TGTGCCAGCAGCTTAAACATAGCGTCCTACGAGCAGTACTTC. Translated: CASSLNIASYEQYF.

This clonotype was detected many times. The rearrangement joins TRBV7-9 to TRBJ1-3, with unresolved D. Trimming shortened V by 1 base and J by 3 bases, and 10 bases separated the two germline ends. The CDR3 consists of 15 residues. CDR1 SEHNR and CDR2 FQNEAQ come from the germline V gene (reference sequence). In DNA, the CDR3 is TGTGCCAGCAGCTTAGAGGCGGCTGGTGGAAACACCATATATTTT. Amino acid sequence: CASSLEAAGGNTIYF.

This clonotype came up a few times. The chain combines TRBV29-1 with TRBJ1-1; D unclear. CDR1 and CDR2 from the germline V gene are SQVTM and ANQGSEA. This CDR3 spans 11 amino acids. V lost 6 bases and J lost 1, with 6 bases in between. CDR3 in amino acids: CSVIQNTEAFF. The CDR3 DNA is TGCAGCGTAATCCAGAACACTGAAGCTTTCTTT.

This chain connects TRBV6-1 to TRBJ1-2, with TRBD1 as a possible D gene (5 bases). This CDR3 has 17 residues. Germline CDR1 is MNHNS and CDR2 is SASEGT. V was pared by 2 bases and J by 1 base, with 17 bases between. The CDR3: CASSELSGTPDNYGYTF. CDR3 sequence (DNA): TGTGCCAGCAGTGAACTGTCCGGGACGCCCGATAACTATGGCTACACCTTC.

This clonotype was recorded at least ten times. V and J are TRBV2 and TRBJ2-7, with unresolved D. The CDR3 runs 13 residues. Germline V gene lookup returns CDR1 SNHLY and CDR2 FYNNEI. The V and J ends lost 7 bases and 2 bases respectively, with 12 bases between them. The CDR3 bases are TGTGCCAGCATCGTGACACATACCTACGAGCAGTACTTC. Its translation: CASIVTHTYEQYF.

Here the CDR3 DNA reads TGTGCCAGCAGTTTCAACTCCCCGACGGGGGCGGTGAGACGTAGCACTGAAGCTTTCTTT. Amino acid sequence: CASSFNSPTGAVRRSTEAFF. V usage is TRBV12-3 or TRBV12-4 and J usage is TRBJ1-1; maybe TRBD1 (6 bases). V was cut by 3 bases and J by 4 bases, with 30 bases left in between. The CDR3 covers 20 residues.

This sequence joins TRBV14 and TRBJ2-5; TRBD1 matches 7 bases. Trimming cost V 0 bases and J 0 bases; bases outside gene matches: 10. The CDR3 sequence is 18 residues long. From germline, CDR1 is SGHDN and CDR2 FVKESK. The CDR3 here is CASSQDLWDSLNQETQYF. The DNA for the CDR3 is TGTGCCAGCAGCCAAGATCTATGGGACAGCCTCAACCAAGAGACCCAGTACTTC. The complete variable domain, with remaining parts taken from reference TRBV14 and TRBJ2-5, reads EAGVTQFPSHSVIEKGQTVTLRCDPISGHDNLYWYRRVMGKEIKFLLHFVKESKQDESGMPNNRFLAERTGGTYSTLKVQPAELEDSGVYFCASSQDLWDSLNQETQYFGPGTRLLVL.